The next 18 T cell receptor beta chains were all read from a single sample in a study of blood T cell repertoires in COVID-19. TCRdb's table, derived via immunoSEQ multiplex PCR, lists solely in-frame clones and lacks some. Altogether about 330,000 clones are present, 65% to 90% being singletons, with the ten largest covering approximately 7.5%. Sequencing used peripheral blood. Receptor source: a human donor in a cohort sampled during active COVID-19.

CDR3 region: CASSEKGTGTGELFF. The CDR3 coding sequence is TGCGCCAGCAGTGAGAAGGGGACAGGTACCGGGGAGCTGTTTTTT. V is TRBV10-2 and J is TRBJ2-2; 8 bases match TRBD1. Germline loops: CDR1 WSHSY, CDR2 SAAADI. The CDR3 sequence is 15 residues long. V shed 2 bases and J 5 bases; nucleotides not matched to a gene: 4.

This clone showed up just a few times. DNA for the CDR3: TGTGCCAGCAGCTTAGTACAGAACTACGAGCAGTACTTC. This gives the protein CASSLVQNYEQYF. The chain couples TRBV7-2 to TRBJ2-7; D gene uncertain. Germline V gene data show CDR1 as SGHTA and CDR2 as FQGNSA. V lost 1 base to trimming and J lost 3 bases, with 7 bases between them. The CDR3 totals 13 residues.

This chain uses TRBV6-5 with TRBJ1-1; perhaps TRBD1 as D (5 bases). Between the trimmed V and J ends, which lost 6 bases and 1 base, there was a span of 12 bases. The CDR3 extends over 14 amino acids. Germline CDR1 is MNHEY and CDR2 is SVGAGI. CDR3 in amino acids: CASRTASRNTEAFF. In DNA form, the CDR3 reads TGTGCCAGCAGGACAGCCTCTCGGAACACTGAAGCTTTCTTT.

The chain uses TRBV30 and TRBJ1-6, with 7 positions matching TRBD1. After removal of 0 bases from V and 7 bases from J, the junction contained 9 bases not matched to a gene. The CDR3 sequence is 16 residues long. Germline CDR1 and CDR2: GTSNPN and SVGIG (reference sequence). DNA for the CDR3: TGTGCCTGGAGTGTACGATCTGGACAGGCAAATTCACCCCTCCACTTT. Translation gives CAWSVRSGQANSPLHF. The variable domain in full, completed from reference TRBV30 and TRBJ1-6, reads SQTIHQWPATLVQPVGSPLSLECTVEGTSNPNLYWYRQAAGRGLQLLFYSVGIGQISSEVPQNLSASRPQDRQFILSSKKLLLSDSGFYLCAWSVRSGQANSPLHFGNGTRLTVT.

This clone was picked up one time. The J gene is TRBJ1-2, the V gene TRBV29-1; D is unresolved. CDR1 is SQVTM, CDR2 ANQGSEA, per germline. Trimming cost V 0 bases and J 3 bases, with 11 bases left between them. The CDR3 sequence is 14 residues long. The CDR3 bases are TGCAGCGTTGAAGATCGGAGGGATGACTATGGCTACACCTTC. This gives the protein CSVEDRRDDYGYTF.

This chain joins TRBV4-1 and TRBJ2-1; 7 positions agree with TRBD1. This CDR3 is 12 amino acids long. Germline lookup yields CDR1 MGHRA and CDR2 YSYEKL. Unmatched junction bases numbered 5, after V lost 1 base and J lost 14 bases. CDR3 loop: CASSQAGTEEFF. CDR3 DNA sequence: TGCGCCAGCAGCCAAGCCGGGACAGAGGAGTTCTTC.

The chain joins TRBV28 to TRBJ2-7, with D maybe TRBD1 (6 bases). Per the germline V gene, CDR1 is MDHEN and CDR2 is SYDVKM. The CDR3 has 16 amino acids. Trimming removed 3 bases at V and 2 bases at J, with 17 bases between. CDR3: CASSLTGTLVPYEQYF. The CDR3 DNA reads TGTGCCAGCAGTTTGACCGGGACACTTGTTCCCTACGAGCAGTACTTC.

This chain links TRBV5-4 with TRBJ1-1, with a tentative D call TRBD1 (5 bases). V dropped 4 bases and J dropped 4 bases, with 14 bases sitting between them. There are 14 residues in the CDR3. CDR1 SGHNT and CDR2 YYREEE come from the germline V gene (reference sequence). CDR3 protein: CASSTQGWATEAFF. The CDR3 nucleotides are TGTGCCAGCAGCACTCAGGGTTGGGCCACTGAAGCTTTCTTT.

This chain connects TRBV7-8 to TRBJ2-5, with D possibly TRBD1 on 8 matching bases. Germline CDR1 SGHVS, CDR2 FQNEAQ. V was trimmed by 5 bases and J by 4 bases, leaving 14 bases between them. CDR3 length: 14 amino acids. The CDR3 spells CASSRQGRGETQYF. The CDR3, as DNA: TGTGCCAGCAGCCGACAGGGGAGGGGAGAGACCCAGTACTTC.

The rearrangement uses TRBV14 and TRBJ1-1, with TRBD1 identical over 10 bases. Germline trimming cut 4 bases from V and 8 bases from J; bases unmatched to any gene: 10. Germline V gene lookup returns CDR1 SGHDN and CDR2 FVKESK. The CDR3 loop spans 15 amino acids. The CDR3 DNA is TGTGCCAGCAGCCTGACAGAGGACAGGGGGAAAGAAGCTTTCTTT. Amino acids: CASSLTEDRGKEAFF.

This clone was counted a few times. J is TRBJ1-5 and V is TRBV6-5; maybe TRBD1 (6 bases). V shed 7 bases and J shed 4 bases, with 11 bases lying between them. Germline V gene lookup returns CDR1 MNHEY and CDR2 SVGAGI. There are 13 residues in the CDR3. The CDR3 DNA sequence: TGTGCCAGCACAACAGGGCCAAATCAGCCCCAGCATTTT. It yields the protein CASTTGPNQPQHF.

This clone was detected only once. The CDR3 DNA reads TGTGCCACCGCAGCGGGACAGGGGGCAGATACGCAGTATTTT. This encodes CATAAGQGADTQYF. The gene calls are TRBV11-2 and TRBJ2-3; 11 bases agree with TRBD1. Germline V gives CDR1 SGHAT, CDR2 FQNNGV. CDR3 length: 14 residues. The ends lost 10 bases at V and 4 bases at J; junction bases unmatched: 7.

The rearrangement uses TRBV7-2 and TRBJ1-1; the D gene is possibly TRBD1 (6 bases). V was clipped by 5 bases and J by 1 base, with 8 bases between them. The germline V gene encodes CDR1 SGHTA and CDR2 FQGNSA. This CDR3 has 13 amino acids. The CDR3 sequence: CASSADRNTEAFF. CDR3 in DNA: TGTGCCAGCAGCGCGGACAGGAACACTGAAGCTTTCTTT.

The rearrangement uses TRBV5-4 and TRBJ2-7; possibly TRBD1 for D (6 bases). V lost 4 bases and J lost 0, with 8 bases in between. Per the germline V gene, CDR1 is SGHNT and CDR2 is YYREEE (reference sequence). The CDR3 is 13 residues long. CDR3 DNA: TGTGCCAGCAGCCGGGACATCTCCTACGAGCAGTACTTC. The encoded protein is CASSRDISYEQYF.

CDR3 region: CATSETAGGLRDTQYF. The CDR3 region has the DNA TGTGCCACCAGTGAAACAGCGGGGGGGCTGCGGGATACGCAGTATTTT. The V gene is TRBV24-1, the J gene TRBJ2-3, with TRBD2 matching 10 bases. The CDR3 consists of 16 residues. V shed 4 bases, J shed 6 bases, and the junction held 9 bases outside the gene matches. The germline gives CDR1 KGHDR, CDR2 SFDVKD.

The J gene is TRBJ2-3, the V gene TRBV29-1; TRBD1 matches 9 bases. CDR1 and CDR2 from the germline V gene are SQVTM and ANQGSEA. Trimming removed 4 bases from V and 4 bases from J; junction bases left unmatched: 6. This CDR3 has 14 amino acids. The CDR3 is CSVGGTGKADTQYF. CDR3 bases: TGCAGCGTTGGGGGGACAGGGAAGGCAGATACGCAGTATTTT.

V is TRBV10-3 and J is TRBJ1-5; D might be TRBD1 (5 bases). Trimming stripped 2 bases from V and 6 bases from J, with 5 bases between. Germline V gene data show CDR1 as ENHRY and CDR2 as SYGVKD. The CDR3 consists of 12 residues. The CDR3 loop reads CAISETGQPQHF. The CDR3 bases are TGTGCCATCAGTGAGACAGGTCAGCCCCAGCATTTT.

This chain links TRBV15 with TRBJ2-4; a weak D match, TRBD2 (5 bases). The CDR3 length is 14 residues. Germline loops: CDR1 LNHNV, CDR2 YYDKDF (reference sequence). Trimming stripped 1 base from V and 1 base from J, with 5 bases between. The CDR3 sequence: CATSRGGAKNIQYF. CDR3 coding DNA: TGTGCCACCAGCAGAGGAGGGGCCAAAAACATTCAGTACTTC.